These 22 T cell receptor beta chains were sequenced from one sample in a study of blood T cell repertoires in COVID-19. The table came from immunoSEQ multiplex PCR; TCRdb's copy has only in-frame clones and leaves some out. The sample contains roughly 200,000 clones, 88% of which appear only once. Sequenced sample: peripheral blood. The receptor source for this set is a man younger than 35 with active or convalescent COVID-19.

This chain joins TRBV5-1 and TRBJ1-6; 7 bases are a match to TRBD1. The CDR3 spans 17 residues. Trimming took 0 bases from V and 5 from J; bases not matched to a gene: 8. In germline, CDR1 is SGHRS, CDR2 YFSETQ. This chain's CDR3 is CASSLAPGTEDNSPLHF. CDR3 sequence (DNA): TGCGCCAGCAGCTTGGCCCCCGGGACAGAAGATAATTCACCCCTCCACTTT. Based on the CDR3 plus reference TRBV5-1 and TRBJ1-6, the full variable domain is KAGVTQTPRYLIKTRGQQVTLSCSPISGHRSVSWYQQTPGQGLQFLFEYFSETQRNKGNFPGRFSGRQFSNSRSEMNVSTLELGDSALYLCASSLAPGTEDNSPLHFGNGTRLTVT.

The CDR3 reads CASSDRGSNQPQHF. The CDR3 DNA reads as TGTGCCAGCAGTGACCGGGGTAGCAATCAGCCCCAGCATTTT. This sequence joins TRBV6-6 and TRBJ1-5; D gene unclear. V lost 5 bases and J lost 0, with 8 bases in between. CDR1 MNHNY and CDR2 SVGAGI come from the germline V gene (reference sequence). The CDR3 loop spans 14 amino acids.

The chain is built from TRBV6-5 and TRBJ1-3; tentative D call: TRBD1 (6 bases). The CDR3 sequence is 14 residues long. From germline, CDR1 is MNHEY and CDR2 SVGAGI. The V and J ends lost 5 bases and 4 bases respectively, with 12 bases between them. This CDR3 reads CASSTGSSGNTIYF. The CDR3 DNA is TGTGCCAGCAGTACAGGGAGTTCCGGAAACACCATATATTTT.

CDR3 DNA sequence: TGTGCCAGCAGGGTGGGGACAGCCGATTTTTACTATGGCTACACCTTC. As protein: CASRVGTADFYYGYTF. The chain recombines TRBV5-8 with TRBJ1-2, with 7 bases lining up with TRBD1. The V and J ends lost 5 bases and 3 bases, in that order; junction bases with no gene match: 13. The V gene's germline CDR1 is SGHTS and CDR2 YDEGEE. The CDR3 covers 16 residues.

The chain links TRBV7-8 to TRBJ2-1, with no clear D. Per the germline V gene, CDR1 is SGHVS and CDR2 is FQNEAQ. CDR3 size: 11 residues. V was trimmed by 5 bases and J by 4 bases, leaving 3 bases between them. The CDR3 spells CASSPYNEQFF. Here the CDR3 DNA reads TGTGCCAGCAGCCCATACAATGAGCAGTTCTTC. Full variable domain (outside the CDR3, taken from reference TRBV7-8 and TRBJ2-1): GAGVSQSPRYKVAKRGQDVALRCDPISGHVSLFWYQQALGQGPEFLTYFQNEAQLDKSGLPSDRFFAERPEGSVSTLKIQRTQQEDSAVYLCASSPYNEQFFGPGTRLTVL.

The J gene is TRBJ2-7, the V gene TRBV7-9, with TRBD1 identical over 9 bases. CDR1 is SEHNR, CDR2 FQNEAQ, per germline (reference sequence). The CDR3 has 14 residues. V lost 5 bases to trimming and J lost 6 bases; unmatched junction nucleotides: 8. CDR3 coding DNA: TGTGCCAGCAGCCGTCCCGGGACAGGGACCGAGCAGTACTTC. Translation gives CASSRPGTGTEQYF.

The chain links TRBV30 to TRBJ1-1, with D perhaps matching TRBD1 (6 bases). Germline values: CDR1 GTSNPN, CDR2 SVGIG (reference sequence). Trimming left V 5 bases short and J 0 bases short, with 16 bases between. The CDR3 spans 15 residues. CDR3 sequence reads: CAWLARGGLNTEAFF. The DNA of the CDR3 is TGTGCCTGGCTTGCGAGGGGGGGCTTGAACACTGAAGCTTTCTTT.

This clone was found once. The chain uses TRBV14 and TRBJ1-1; possibly TRBD1 for D (5 bases). The CDR3 runs to 17 residues. In germline, CDR1 is SGHDN, CDR2 FVKESK. The V end was cut by 0 bases, the J end by 3 bases, with 17 bases between. CDR3 loop: CASSQDSRARWDTEAFF. In DNA, the CDR3 is TGTGCCAGCAGCCAAGATTCCAGGGCGAGGTGGGACACTGAAGCTTTCTTT. The full variable domain, rest sourced from reference TRBV14 and TRBJ1-1, is EAGVTQFPSHSVIEKGQTVTLRCDPISGHDNLYWYRRVMGKEIKFLLHFVKESKQDESGMPNNRFLAERTGGTYSTLKVQPAELEDSGVYFCASSQDSRARWDTEAFFGQGTRLTVV.

The chain has TRBV27 and TRBJ1-1; no firm D call. V gave up 4 bases and J gave up 4 bases, with 10 bases separating them. CDR1 is MNHEY, CDR2 SMNVEV, per germline (reference sequence). CDR3 length equals 13 residues. CDR3 residues: CASSSPAGTEAFF. DNA for the CDR3: TGTGCCAGCAGTTCCCCGGCAGGCACTGAAGCTTTCTTT.

The genes are TRBV9 and TRBJ2-1; D might be TRBD2 (5 bases). Trimming cost V 0 bases and J 0 bases, with 10 bases left between them. Germline V lookup: CDR1 SGDLS, CDR2 YYNGEE. This CDR3 region has 16 residues. The CDR3 region has the DNA TGTGCCAGCAGCGTAGATGCGGGCAGCTCCTACAATGAGCAGTTCTTC. Its translation: CASSVDAGSSYNEQFF.

This clone was detected only once. The V and J genes are TRBV2 and TRBJ2-3; weak D call: TRBD2 (5 bases). This CDR3 has 13 residues. The germline V gene has CDR1 SNHLY and CDR2 FYNNEI. With 8 bases removed from V and 1 base from J, the gap between germline ends came to 10 bases. The CDR3 reads CASQQRGTDTQYF. The DNA of the CDR3 is TGTGCCAGCCAACAGAGGGGCACAGATACGCAGTATTTT.

The V call is TRBV5-1, the J call TRBJ1-4; D is unresolved. The germline CDR1 and CDR2 sequences are SGHRS and YFSETQ. V was pared by 0 bases and J by 13 bases, with 10 bases between. This CDR3 spans 12 amino acids. CDR3 sequence (DNA): TGCGCCAGCAGCTTGGGAGGTTTAGGACTGTTTTTT. It specifies CASSLGGLGLFF.

J is TRBJ1-2 and V is TRBV5-1; tentative D call: TRBD1 (5 bases). The ends were cut back, 3 bases at V and 4 bases at J, with 7 bases in the middle. CDR1 is SGHRS, CDR2 YFSETQ, per germline. The CDR3 totals 12 residues. Here the CDR3 DNA reads TGCGCCAGCAGCTACGGGGGCTATGGCTACACCTTC. Its translation: CASSYGGYGYTF.

This clone appeared a single time. The chain recombines TRBV30 with TRBJ1-2, with D perhaps matching TRBD1 (6 bases). The ends were cut back, 0 bases at V and 6 bases at J, with 17 bases in the middle. The CDR3 contains 15 residues. Germline V CDR1 and CDR2: GTSNPN, SVGIG (reference sequence). The CDR3 region is CAWSVKGTTSHGYTF. In nucleotides, the CDR3 is TGTGCCTGGAGTGTAAAAGGGACAACTTCACATGGCTACACCTTC. Supplemented by reference TRBV30 and TRBJ1-2, the full variable domain reads SQTIHQWPATLVQPVGSPLSLECTVEGTSNPNLYWYRQAAGRGLQLLFYSVGIGQISSEVPQNLSASRPQDRQFILSSKKLLLSDSGFYLCAWSVKGTTSHGYTFGSGTRLTVV.

This chain connects TRBV11-2 to TRBJ2-1; D might be TRBD2 (6 bases). Germline-derived CDR1 and CDR2 are SGHAT and FQNNGV. Trimming left V 0 bases short and J 3 bases short, with 12 bases between. The CDR3 has 16 amino acids. CDR3 DNA sequence: TGTGCCAGCAGCTTAGAGCCCAGGGAGGACTACAATGAGCAGTTCTTC. Its translation: CASSLEPREDYNEQFF. The full variable domain, with the rest looked up from reference TRBV11-2 and TRBJ2-1, is EAGVAQSPRYKIIEKRQSVAFWCNPISGHATLYWYQQILGQGPKLLIQFQNNGVVDDSQLPKDRFSAERLKGVDSTLKIQPAKLEDSAVYLCASSLEPREDYNEQFFGPGTRLTVL.

Written as DNA, the CDR3 is TGTGCCAGCAGTTCCCTGGGAGAGAACACTGAAGCTTTCTTT. It encodes CASSSLGENTEAFF. The chain combines TRBV6-5 with TRBJ1-1; D is unresolved. The V end lost 4 bases, the J end lost 1 base, and 10 bases lay between the germline ends. The germline V gene has CDR1 MNHEY and CDR2 SVGAGI. CDR3 length: 14 residues.

The rearrangement links TRBV19 to TRBJ1-1; 7 bases map to TRBD1. V gave up 5 bases and J gave up 1 base; unmatched junction bases: 10. The CDR3 sequence is 16 residues long. Per the germline V gene, CDR1 is LNHDA and CDR2 is SQIVND (reference sequence). CDR3 loop: CASSGKRQGANTEAFF. In DNA, the CDR3 is TGTGCCAGTAGTGGGAAACGACAGGGTGCGAACACTGAAGCTTTCTTT.

This sequence joins TRBV27 and TRBJ1-1; TRBD1 agrees at 10 bases. The CDR3 covers 16 residues. The junction had 12 bases not matched to a gene; V was cut back by 3 bases and J by 8 bases. From germline, CDR1 is MNHEY and CDR2 SMNVEV (reference sequence). As DNA, the CDR3 is TGTGCCAGCAGTTTTCTCTCCGGGACAGGGGCCAGGGAAGCTTTCTTT. Residues: CASSFLSGTGAREAFF.

CDR3 in DNA: TGTGCCAGCATTAAAAGTGGGGGAGGGGAAAAACTGTTTTTT. Its protein product is CASIKSGGGEKLFF. The chain joins TRBV6-5 to TRBJ1-4; TRBD1 is a possible D gene (5 bases). The CDR3 loop spans 14 amino acids. Trimming removed 7 bases at V and 8 bases at J, with 17 bases between. The germline gives CDR1 MNHEY, CDR2 SVGAGI.

This clone was detected only once. CDR3 protein: CASSQGDREDYEQYF. The CDR3 DNA follows: TGTGCCAGCAGCCAAGGGGACAGGGAAGACTACGAGCAGTACTTC. The V gene is TRBV5-4, the J gene TRBJ2-7, with 9 positions matching TRBD1. The germline gives CDR1 SGHNT, CDR2 YYREEE (reference sequence). V shed 4 bases, J shed 3 bases, and the junction held 8 bases outside the gene matches. CDR3 length: 15 residues.

The chain has TRBV5-8 and TRBJ1-5; 8 bases map to TRBD1. V was pared by 3 bases and J by 0 bases, with 5 bases of the junction left unmatched. There are 16 residues in the CDR3. Germline V gives CDR1 SGHTS, CDR2 YDEGEE. The CDR3 sequence: CASSSWTGYSNQPQHF. The CDR3 DNA is TGTGCCAGCAGCTCGTGGACAGGGTATAGCAATCAGCCCCAGCATTTT. Together with reference TRBV5-8 and TRBJ1-5, the CDR3 gives the full variable domain: EAGVTQSPTHLIKTRGQQATLRCSPISGHTSVYWYQQALGLGLQFLLWYDEGEERNRGNFPPRFSGRQFPNYSSELNVNALELEDSALYLCASSSWTGYSNQPQHFGDGTRLSIL.

The chain recombines TRBV9 with TRBJ2-1; 14 nucleotides agree with TRBD2. The CDR3 sequence is 17 residues long. V lost 3 bases and J lost 4; bases outside the gene matches: 6. Germline values: CDR1 SGDLS, CDR2 YYNGEE. In nucleotides, the CDR3 is TGTGCCAGCAGCGCGAGACTAGCGGGGGGGCTTTACAATGAGCAGTTCTTC. This encodes CASSARLAGGLYNEQFF.